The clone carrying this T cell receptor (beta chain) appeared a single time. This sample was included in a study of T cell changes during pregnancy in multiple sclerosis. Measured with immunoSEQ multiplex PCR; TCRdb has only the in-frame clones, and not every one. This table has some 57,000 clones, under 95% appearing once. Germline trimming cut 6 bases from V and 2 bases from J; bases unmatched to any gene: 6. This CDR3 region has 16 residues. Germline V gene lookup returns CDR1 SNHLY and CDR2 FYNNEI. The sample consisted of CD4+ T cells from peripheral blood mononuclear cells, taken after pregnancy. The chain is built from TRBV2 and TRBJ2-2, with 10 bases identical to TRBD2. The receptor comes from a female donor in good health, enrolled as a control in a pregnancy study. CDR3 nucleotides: TGTGCCAGCAGCCCACTAGCGGGGACTAACACCGGGGAGCTGTTTTTT. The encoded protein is CASSPLAGTNTGELFF.